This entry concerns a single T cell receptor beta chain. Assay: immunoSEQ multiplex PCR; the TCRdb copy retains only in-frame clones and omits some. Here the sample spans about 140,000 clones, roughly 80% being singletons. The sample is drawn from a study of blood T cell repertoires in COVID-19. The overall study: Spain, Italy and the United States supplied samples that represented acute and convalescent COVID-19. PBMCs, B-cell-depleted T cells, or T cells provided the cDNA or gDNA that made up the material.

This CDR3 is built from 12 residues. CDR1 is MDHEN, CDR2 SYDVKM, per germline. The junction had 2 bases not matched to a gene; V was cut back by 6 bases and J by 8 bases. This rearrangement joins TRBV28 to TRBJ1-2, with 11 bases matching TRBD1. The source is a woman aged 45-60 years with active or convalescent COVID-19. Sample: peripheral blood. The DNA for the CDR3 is TGTGCCAGCAGAGGGACAGGGGGGGGCTACACCTTC. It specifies CASRGTGGGYTF.